This T cell receptor beta chain was identified during a study of blood T cell repertoires in COVID-19. About the study: Samples representing acute and convalescent COVID-19 were sourced from the United States, Italy and Spain.

Original methodology: Reference gene primer amplification yielded estimated nucleated cell counts. TCRdb keeps only in-frame clones here, not all; method: immunoSEQ multiplex PCR. Clonal size and the V and J genes are those of that table, whereas D and trimming came from the DNA. The sample records roughly 20,000 clones, approximately 90% being singletons. The CDR3 loop spans 13 amino acids. V lost 0 bases and J lost 15, with 15 bases in between. Germline values: CDR1 LGHNA, CDR2 YNFKEQ. This clone has a single count. The V gene is TRBV4-2, the J gene TRBJ1-3; D possibly corresponds to TRBD1 (5 bases). Sequenced: peripheral blood. The clonotype comes from a man aged 70 or older with active COVID-19. DNA for the CDR3: TGTGCCAGCAGCCAAGATGAAGGCGGGGGTAGATATTTT. Its protein is CASSQDEGGGRYF.